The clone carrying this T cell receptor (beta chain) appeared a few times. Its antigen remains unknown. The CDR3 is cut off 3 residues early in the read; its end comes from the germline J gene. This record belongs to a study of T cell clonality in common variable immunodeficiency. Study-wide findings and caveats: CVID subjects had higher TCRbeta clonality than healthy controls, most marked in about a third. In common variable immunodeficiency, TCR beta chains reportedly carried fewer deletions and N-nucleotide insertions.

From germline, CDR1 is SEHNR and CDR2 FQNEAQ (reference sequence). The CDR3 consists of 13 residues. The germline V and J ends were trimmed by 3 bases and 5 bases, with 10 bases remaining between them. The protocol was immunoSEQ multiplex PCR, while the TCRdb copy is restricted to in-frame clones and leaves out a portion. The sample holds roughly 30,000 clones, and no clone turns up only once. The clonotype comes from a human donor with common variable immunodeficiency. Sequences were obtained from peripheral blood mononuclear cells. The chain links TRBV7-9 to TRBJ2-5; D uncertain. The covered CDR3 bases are TGTGCCAGCAGCTTGCCTAGTTTTGAGACC. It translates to CASSLPSFET. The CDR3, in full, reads CASSLPSFETQYF.